The 15 T cell receptor beta chains reported below all come from one sample, sequenced in a study of naive and memory T cell subsets. Two oligonucleotides, mixed equimolar, formed the beta constant-region primer covering TRBC1 and TRBC2. TCRdb re-derived calls from the UMI-ligation and nested PCR reads in MiXCR, one entry per CDR3 protein. The sample has some 83,000 distinct CDR3 sequences, over 10% seen once. The sequencing input was central memory CD4+ T cells from blood. The receptors here all came from a human donor in good health.

The CDR3 DNA follows: TGTGCCACCAGCGGGTCCCTCACAGATACGCAGTATTTT. Amino acid sequence: CATSGSLTDTQYF. The chain is built from TRBV15 and TRBJ2-3; D unclear. Germline-derived CDR1 and CDR2 are LNHNV and YYDKDF (reference sequence). This CDR3 contains 13 residues. Trimming took 5 bases from V and 2 from J, leaving 8 bases between them. The variable domain in full, completed from reference TRBV15 and TRBJ2-3, reads DAMVIQNPRYQVTQFGKPVTLSCSQTLNHNVMYWYQQKSSQAPKLLFHYYDKDFNNEADTPDNFQSRRPNTSFCFLDIRSPGLGDTAMYLCATSGSLTDTQYFGPGTRLTVL.

This clonotype was counted a few times. The chain is built from TRBV20-1 and TRBJ2-3; 8 bases line up with TRBD2. Germline CDR1 and CDR2: DFQATT and SNEGSKA (reference sequence). The CDR3 runs 14 residues. The V gene end was trimmed by 3 bases and the J gene end by 3 bases; junction bases not matched to a gene: 5. The CDR3 sequence: CSASSGSATDTQYF. In DNA, the CDR3 is TGCAGTGCTAGCAGCGGGAGTGCAACAGATACGCAGTATTTT.

The rearrangement uses TRBV5-1 and TRBJ2-6, with D tentatively TRBD1 or TRBD2 (6 bases each). V lost 4 bases, J lost 0 bases, and 8 bases lay in between. CDR1 and CDR2 from the germline V gene are SGHRS and YFSETQ. CDR3 length: 15 amino acids. CDR3 in DNA: TGCGCCAGCAGCCCGGGGGCCTCTGGGGCCAACGTCCTGACTTTC. Amino acids: CASSPGASGANVLTF.

The chain is built from TRBV20-1 and TRBJ2-7, with D perhaps TRBD2 (5 bases). The V end lost 3 bases, the J end lost 1 base, and 25 bases lay between the germline ends. The CDR3 runs 18 residues. CDR1 DFQATT and CDR2 SNEGSKA come from the germline V gene (reference sequence). The CDR3 DNA follows: TGCAGTGCTAGTGGGTCCAAAGAACTAGATATAGGGTCCTACGAGCAGTACTTC. Translating gives CSASGSKELDIGSYEQYF.

Ten or more counts support this clonotype. The CDR3 bases are TGCGCCAGCAGCCGGACCGGACAAGTGGACTCCTACGAGCAGTACTTC. Protein sequence: CASSRTGQVDSYEQYF. This chain uses TRBV4-1 with TRBJ2-7; TRBD1 might be the D (5 bases). The CDR3 loop spans 16 amino acids. Germline loops: CDR1 MGHRA, CDR2 YSYEKL. Trimming took 4 bases from V and 0 from J, leaving 16 bases between them.

This chain links TRBV11-2 with TRBJ1-2; D remains unclear. This CDR3 contains 12 residues. Germline V gene sequence: CDR1 SGHAT, CDR2 FQNNGV. V was pared by 1 base and J by 6 bases, with 6 bases between. CDR3 nucleotides: TGTGCCAGCAGCTTAGGTCGGGATGGCTACACCTTC. This translates into CASSLGRDGYTF.

This rearrangement joins TRBV20-1 to TRBJ2-1, with 9 bases aligning to TRBD2. The J segment lost 7 bases and the V segment lost 0 bases, leaving 7 bases of the junction unmatched. Germline loops: CDR1 DFQATT, CDR2 SNEGSKA (reference sequence). The CDR3 consists of 15 residues. CDR3 residues: CSARDPAGGLNEQFF. CDR3 sequence (DNA): TGCAGTGCTAGAGATCCGGCGGGAGGGCTTAATGAGCAGTTCTTC.

This clonotype was counted a few times. The chain recombines TRBV7-6 with TRBJ2-5; D ambiguous. CDR3 length equals 14 residues. Germline CDR1 and CDR2: SGHVS and FNYEAQ. Between the trimmed V and J ends, which lost 5 bases and 5 bases, there was a span of 15 bases. The CDR3 DNA follows: TGTGCCAGCAGCCCCCCCCAGCAATGGGAGACCCAGTACTTC. Translating gives CASSPPQQWETQYF.

The J gene is TRBJ1-5, the V gene TRBV15; no clear D. Trimming stripped 5 bases from V and 7 bases from J, with 12 bases between. From germline, CDR1 is LNHNV and CDR2 YYDKDF (reference sequence). The CDR3 sequence is 13 residues long. The CDR3 DNA reads TGTGCCACCAGCCCTGGGCCCAAACAGCCCCAGCATTTT. It codes for CATSPGPKQPQHF.

In its sample, this clonotype was seen many times. This chain links TRBV7-2 with TRBJ2-5, with D possibly called TRBD1 or TRBD2 (5 bases each). Per germline, CDR1 SGHTA and CDR2 FQGNSA. The V end lost 4 bases, the J end lost 6 bases, and 18 bases lay between the germline ends. The CDR3 contains 15 residues. The CDR3 sequence is CASSSTPGRDKTQYF. The CDR3 bases are TGTGCCAGCAGCTCAACACCGGGACGCGATAAGACCCAGTACTTC.

The V and J genes are TRBV11-2 and TRBJ2-2; D gene unclear. Germline V gene lookup returns CDR1 SGHAT and CDR2 FQNNGV. V lost 4 bases, J lost 8 bases, and 11 bases lay in between. There are 13 residues in the CDR3. CDR3 sequence: CASSSGFSGELFF. The CDR3 DNA reads TGTGCCAGCAGCTCCGGGTTCTCTGGGGAGCTGTTTTTT.

This clonotype has a handful of counts. The chain links TRBV5-6 to TRBJ2-7; TRBD2 is a possible D gene (5 bases). Trimming cost V 0 bases and J 6 bases, with 19 bases left between them. Per the germline V gene, CDR1 is SGHDT and CDR2 is YYEEEE. The CDR3 consists of 16 residues. CDR3 loop: CASSLGETGPFPEQYF. CDR3 DNA sequence: TGTGCCAGCAGCTTGGGGGAGACCGGGCCCTTCCCCGAGCAGTACTTC.

The chain carries TRBV12-5 and TRBJ2-1; 8 bases are shared with TRBD2. V gave up 2 bases and J gave up 3 bases; unmatched junction bases: 15. CDR3 size: 19 residues. Per the germline V gene, CDR1 is LGHNT and CDR2 is FRNRAP. The CDR3 bases are TGTGCTAGTGGTTTGACGGGGGGGCGGGCGGCAGGGCTCTACAATGAGCAGTTCTTC. Its protein is CASGLTGGRAAGLYNEQFF.

This clonotype occurred a few times. This sequence joins TRBV25-1 and TRBJ2-3; 8 nucleotides agree with TRBD2. This CDR3 contains 16 residues. Germline CDR1 reads MGHDK; CDR2 reads SYGVNS. After removal of 2 bases from V and 4 bases from J, the junction contained 8 bases not matched to a gene. CDR3 DNA: TGTGCCAGCAGTGAAGGGTCGGGAGGGCCGGCAGATACGCAGTATTTT. This gives the protein CASSEGSGGPADTQYF.

This clonotype occurred a few times. The chain uses TRBV20-1 and TRBJ2-4; maybe TRBD2 (5 bases). The V end was cut by 6 bases, the J end by 6 bases, with 21 bases between. The CDR3 has 15 amino acids. The germline CDR1 and CDR2 sequences are DFQATT and SNEGSKA (reference sequence). The CDR3 DNA reads as TGCAGTGCCGAAGAGGAGTCCGGGAAGACAAACATTCAGTACTTC. This encodes CSAEEESGKTNIQYF.